This T cell receptor beta chain was recovered during a study of blood T cell repertoires in COVID-19. Study background: Spain, Italy and the United States supplied samples that represented acute and convalescent COVID-19. Sources were T cells, B-cell-depleted T cells, or PBMCs; the material itself was cDNA or gDNA.

Those enrolled in Seattle joined during active infection and were followed longitudinally afterward. Per germline, CDR1 SGDLS and CDR2 YYNGEE. Trimming pared 3 bases from V and 5 bases from J, leaving 16 bases between. CDR3 length: 15 amino acids. Authors' methods: For nucleated cells, counts were estimated from reference gene primer amplification. Measured with immunoSEQ multiplex PCR; TCRdb has only the in-frame clones, and not every one. From that table come the V and J calls and clone size; the DNA was used to work out D and trimming. The sample lists 150,000 to 200,000 clones, under 85% occurring once.

The TCR sequence derives from a woman in her seventies with COVID-19, enrolled during active disease. The chain has TRBV9 and TRBJ2-3, with D perhaps matching TRBD1 (7 bases). The specimen was peripheral blood. Here the CDR3 DNA reads TGTGCCAGCAGCGCCAGGGGGGTCTTTGGAGATACGCAGTATTTT. The encoded protein is CASSARGVFGDTQYF.